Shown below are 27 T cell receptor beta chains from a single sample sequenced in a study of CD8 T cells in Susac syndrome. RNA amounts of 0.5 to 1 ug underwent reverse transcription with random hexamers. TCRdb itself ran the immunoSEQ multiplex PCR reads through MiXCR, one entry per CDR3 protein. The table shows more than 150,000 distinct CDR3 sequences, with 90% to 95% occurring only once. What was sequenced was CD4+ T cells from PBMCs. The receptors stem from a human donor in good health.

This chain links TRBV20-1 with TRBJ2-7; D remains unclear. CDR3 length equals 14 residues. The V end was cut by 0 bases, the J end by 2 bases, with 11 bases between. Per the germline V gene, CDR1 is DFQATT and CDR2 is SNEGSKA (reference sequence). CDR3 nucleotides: TGCAGTGCTAGAGATGTGGAGCCTCCCTACGAGCAGTACTTC. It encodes CSARDVEPPYEQYF.

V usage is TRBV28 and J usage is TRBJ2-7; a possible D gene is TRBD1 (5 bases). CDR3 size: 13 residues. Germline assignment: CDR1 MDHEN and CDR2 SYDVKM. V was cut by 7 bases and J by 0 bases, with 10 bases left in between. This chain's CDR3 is CASIDRNSYEQYF. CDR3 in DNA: TGTGCCAGCATTGACAGAAACTCCTACGAGCAGTACTTC.

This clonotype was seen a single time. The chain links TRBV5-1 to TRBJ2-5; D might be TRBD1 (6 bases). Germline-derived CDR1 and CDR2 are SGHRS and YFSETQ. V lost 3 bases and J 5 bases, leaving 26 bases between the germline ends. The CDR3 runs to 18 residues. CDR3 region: CASSSLKWDIRRSETQYF. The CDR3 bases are TGCGCCAGCAGCTCGTTAAAATGGGACATCCGCAGGTCGGAGACCCAGTACTTC.

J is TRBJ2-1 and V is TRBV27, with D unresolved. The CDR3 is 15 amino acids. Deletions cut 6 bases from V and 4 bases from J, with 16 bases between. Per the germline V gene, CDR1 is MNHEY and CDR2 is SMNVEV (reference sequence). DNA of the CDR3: TGTGCCAGCAGGCGGTGGGCGACAACGTACAATGAGCAGTTCTTC. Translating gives CASRRWATTYNEQFF.

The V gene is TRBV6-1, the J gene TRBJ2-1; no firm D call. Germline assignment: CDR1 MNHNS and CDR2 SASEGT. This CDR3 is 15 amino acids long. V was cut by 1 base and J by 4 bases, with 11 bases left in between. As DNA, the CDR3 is TGTGCCAGCAGTGAAGATTCCCAGACTTACAATGAGCAGTTCTTC. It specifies CASSEDSQTYNEQFF.

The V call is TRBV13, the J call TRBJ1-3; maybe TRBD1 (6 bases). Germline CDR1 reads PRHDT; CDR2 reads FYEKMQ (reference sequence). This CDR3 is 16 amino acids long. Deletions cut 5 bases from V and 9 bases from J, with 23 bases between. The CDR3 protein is CASSLLSGTRGSTIYF. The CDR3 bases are TGTGCCAGCAGCCTCTTGAGCGGGACAAGAGGTAGCACCATATATTTT. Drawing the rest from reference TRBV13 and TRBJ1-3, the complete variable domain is AAGVIQSPRHLIKEKRETATLKCYPIPRHDTVYWYQQGPGQDPQFLISFYEKMQSDKGSIPDRFSAQQFSDYHSELNMSSLELGDSALYFCASSLLSGTRGSTIYFGEGSWLTVV.

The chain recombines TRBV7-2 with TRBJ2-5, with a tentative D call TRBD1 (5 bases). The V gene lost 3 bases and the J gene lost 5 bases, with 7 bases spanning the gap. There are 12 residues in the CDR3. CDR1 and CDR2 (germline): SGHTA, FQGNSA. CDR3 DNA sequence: TGTGCCAGCAGCTTCAGGGATGAGACCCAGTACTTC. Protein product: CASSFRDETQYF.

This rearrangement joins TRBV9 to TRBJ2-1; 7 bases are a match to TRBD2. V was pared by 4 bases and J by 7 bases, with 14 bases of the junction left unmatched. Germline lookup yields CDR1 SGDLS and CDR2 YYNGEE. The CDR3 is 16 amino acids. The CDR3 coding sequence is TGTGCCAGCAGCCGCCCCCTCTTGACTAGCAGGAATGAGCAGTTCTTC. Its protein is CASSRPLLTSRNEQFF.

The CDR3 spells CASSQGTGVYEQYF. As DNA, the CDR3 is TGTGCCAGCAGCCAGGGGACAGGGGTCTACGAGCAGTACTTC. The chain joins TRBV13 to TRBJ2-7; 10 bases line up with TRBD1. The CDR3 consists of 14 residues. Germline CDR1 and CDR2: PRHDT and FYEKMQ (reference sequence). The trim removed 5 bases at V and 3 bases at J, leaving 4 bases unmatched.

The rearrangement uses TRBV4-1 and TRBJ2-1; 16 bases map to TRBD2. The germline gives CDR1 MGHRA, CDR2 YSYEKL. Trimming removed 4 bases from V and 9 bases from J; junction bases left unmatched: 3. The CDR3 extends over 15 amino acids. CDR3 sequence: CASSLGLAGGSEQFF. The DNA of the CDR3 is TGCGCCAGCAGCCTGGGACTAGCGGGAGGGAGTGAGCAGTTCTTC.

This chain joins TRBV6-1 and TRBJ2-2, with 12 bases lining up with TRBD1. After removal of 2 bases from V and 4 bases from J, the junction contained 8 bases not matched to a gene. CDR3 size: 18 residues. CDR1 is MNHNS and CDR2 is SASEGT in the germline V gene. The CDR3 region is CASSEMGQGATGTGELFF. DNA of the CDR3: TGTGCCAGCAGTGAAATGGGACAGGGGGCGACAGGCACCGGGGAGCTGTTTTTT.

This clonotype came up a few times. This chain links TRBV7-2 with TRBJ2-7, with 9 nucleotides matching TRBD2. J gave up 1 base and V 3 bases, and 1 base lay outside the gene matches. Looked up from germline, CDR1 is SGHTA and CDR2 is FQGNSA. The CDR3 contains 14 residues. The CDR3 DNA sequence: TGTGCCAGCAGCTTTGCGGGAGGGTCCTACGAGCAGTACTTC. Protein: CASSFAGGSYEQYF.

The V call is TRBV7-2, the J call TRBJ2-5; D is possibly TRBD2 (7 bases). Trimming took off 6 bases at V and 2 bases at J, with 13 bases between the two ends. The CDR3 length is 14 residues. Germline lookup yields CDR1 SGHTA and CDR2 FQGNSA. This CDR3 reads CASSQGGGQETQYF. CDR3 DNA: TGTGCCAGCAGTCAAGGGGGGGGACAAGAGACCCAGTACTTC.

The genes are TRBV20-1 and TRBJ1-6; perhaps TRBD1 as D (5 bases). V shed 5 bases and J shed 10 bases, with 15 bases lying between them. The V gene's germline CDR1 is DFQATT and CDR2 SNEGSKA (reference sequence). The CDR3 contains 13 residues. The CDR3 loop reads CSAGAGRRSPLHF. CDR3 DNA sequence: TGCAGTGCTGGGGCAGGGAGAAGATCACCCCTCCACTTT.

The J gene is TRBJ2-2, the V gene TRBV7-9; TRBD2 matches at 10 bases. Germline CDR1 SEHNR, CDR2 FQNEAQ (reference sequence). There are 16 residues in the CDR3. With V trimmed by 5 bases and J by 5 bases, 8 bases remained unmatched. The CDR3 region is CASSNQREGRTGELFF. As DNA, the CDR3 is TGTGCCAGCAGCAACCAGCGGGAGGGCCGGACCGGGGAGCTGTTTTTT.

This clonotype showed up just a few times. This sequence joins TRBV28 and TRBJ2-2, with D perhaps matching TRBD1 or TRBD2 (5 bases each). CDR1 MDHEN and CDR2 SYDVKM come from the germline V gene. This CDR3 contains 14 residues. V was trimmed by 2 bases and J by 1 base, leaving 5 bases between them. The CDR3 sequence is CASSLGGNTGELFF. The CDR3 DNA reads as TGTGCCAGCAGTTTAGGGGGGAACACCGGGGAGCTGTTTTTT.

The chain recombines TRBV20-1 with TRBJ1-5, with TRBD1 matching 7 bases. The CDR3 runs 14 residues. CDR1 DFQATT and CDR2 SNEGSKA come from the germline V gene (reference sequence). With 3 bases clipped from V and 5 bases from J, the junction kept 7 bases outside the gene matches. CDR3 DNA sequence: TGCAGTGCTAGTGGACAGGCTAGGGATCAGCCCCAGCATTTT. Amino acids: CSASGQARDQPQHF.

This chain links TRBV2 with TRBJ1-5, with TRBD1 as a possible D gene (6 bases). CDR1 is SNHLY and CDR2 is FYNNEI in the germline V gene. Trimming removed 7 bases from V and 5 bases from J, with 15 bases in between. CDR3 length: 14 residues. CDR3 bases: TGTGCCAGCAAGGGGGGAGGCGTCGATCAGCCCCAGCATTTT. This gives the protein CASKGGGVDQPQHF.

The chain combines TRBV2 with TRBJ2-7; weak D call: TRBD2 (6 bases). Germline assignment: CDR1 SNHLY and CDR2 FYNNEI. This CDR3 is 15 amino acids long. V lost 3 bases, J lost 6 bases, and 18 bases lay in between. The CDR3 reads CASSDYMEGLGEQYF. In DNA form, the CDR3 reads TGTGCCAGCAGTGACTATATGGAGGGTCTCGGCGAGCAGTACTTC.

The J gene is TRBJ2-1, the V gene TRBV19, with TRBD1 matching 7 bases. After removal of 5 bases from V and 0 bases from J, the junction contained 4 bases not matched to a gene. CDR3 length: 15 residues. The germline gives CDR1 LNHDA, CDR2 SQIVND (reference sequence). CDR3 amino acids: CASSLQGYSYNEQFF. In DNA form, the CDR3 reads TGTGCCAGTAGTTTACAGGGGTACTCCTACAATGAGCAGTTCTTC. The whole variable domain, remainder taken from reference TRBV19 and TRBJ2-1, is DGGITQSPKYLFRKEGQNVTLSCEQNLNHDAMYWYRQDPGQGLRLIYYSQIVNDFQKGDIAEGYSVSREKKESFPLTVTSAQKNPTAFYLCASSLQGYSYNEQFFGPGTRLTVL.

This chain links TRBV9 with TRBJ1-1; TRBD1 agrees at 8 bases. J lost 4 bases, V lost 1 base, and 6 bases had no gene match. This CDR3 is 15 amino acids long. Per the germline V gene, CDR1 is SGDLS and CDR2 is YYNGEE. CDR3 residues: CASSVQGAVGTEAFF. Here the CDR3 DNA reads TGTGCCAGCAGCGTACAGGGGGCTGTTGGCACTGAAGCTTTCTTT.

The chain's CDR3 is CSVDGGAGGNEQFF. Written as DNA, the CDR3 is TGCAGCGTTGACGGAGGGGCCGGGGGCAATGAGCAGTTCTTC. V usage is TRBV29-1 and J usage is TRBJ2-1; a weak D match, TRBD2 (6 bases). V gave up 3 bases and J gave up 6 bases, with 15 bases separating them. CDR1 is SQVTM, CDR2 ANQGSEA, per germline. This CDR3 contains 14 residues.

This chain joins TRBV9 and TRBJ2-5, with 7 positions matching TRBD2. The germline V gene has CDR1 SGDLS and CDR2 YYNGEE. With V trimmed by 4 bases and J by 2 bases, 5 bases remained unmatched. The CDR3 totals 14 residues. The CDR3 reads CASSPLAKQETQYF. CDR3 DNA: TGTGCCAGCAGCCCACTAGCGAAGCAAGAGACCCAGTACTTC. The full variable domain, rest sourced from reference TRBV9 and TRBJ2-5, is DSGVTQTPKHLITATGQRVTLRCSPRSGDLSVYWYQQSLDQGLQFLIQYYNGEERAKGNILERFSAQQFPDLHSELNLSSLELGDSALYFCASSPLAKQETQYFGPGTRLLVL.

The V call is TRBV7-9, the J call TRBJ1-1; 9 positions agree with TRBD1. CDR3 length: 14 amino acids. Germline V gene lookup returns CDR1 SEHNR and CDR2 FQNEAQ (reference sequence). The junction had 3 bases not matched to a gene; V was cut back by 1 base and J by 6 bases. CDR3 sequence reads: CASSLGTGEAEAFF. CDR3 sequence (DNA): TGTGCCAGCAGCTTAGGGACAGGGGAAGCTGAAGCTTTCTTT.

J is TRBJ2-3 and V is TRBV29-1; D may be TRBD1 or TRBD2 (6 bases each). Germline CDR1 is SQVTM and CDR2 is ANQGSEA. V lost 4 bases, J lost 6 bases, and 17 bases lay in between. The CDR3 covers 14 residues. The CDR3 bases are TGCAGCGTTGCCGGAGCCGAAGGGGGGGATACGCAGTATTTT. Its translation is CSVAGAEGGDTQYF.

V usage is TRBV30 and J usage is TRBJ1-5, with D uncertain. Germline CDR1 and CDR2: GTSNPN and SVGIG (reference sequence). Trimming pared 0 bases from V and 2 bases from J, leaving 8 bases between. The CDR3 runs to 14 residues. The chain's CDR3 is CAWSVLGGNQPQHF. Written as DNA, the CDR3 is TGTGCCTGGAGTGTACTCGGAGGCAATCAGCCCCAGCATTTT.

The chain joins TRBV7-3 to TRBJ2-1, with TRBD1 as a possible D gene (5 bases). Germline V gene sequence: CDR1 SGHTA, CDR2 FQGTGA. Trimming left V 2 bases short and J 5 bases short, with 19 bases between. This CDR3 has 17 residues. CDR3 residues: CASSLGPGRDGNNEQFF. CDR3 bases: TGTGCCAGCAGCTTAGGGCCGGGCAGGGATGGAAACAATGAGCAGTTCTTC.